The following is a T cell receptor (beta chain) sequence with its context. The sample originates from a study of shared clonotypes between healthy human individuals. CD8 memory fractions consisted of CD45RO+ and CCR7-negative CD45RA+ TemRA cells together. Using immunoSEQ multiplex PCR, the repertoire was profiled, and TCRdb retains in-frame clones only, with some absent. The table includes about 380,000 clones, about 96% detected once. The ends lost 5 bases at V and 6 bases at J; junction bases unmatched: 10. The germline V gene encodes CDR1 MNHEY and CDR2 SMNVEV (reference sequence). The CDR3 covers 17 residues.

Sequenced sample: memory CD8+ T cells sorted from blood. Regarding subset: CD45RO+ cells pooled with CCR7-negative TemRA cells. V gene TRBV27 combines with J gene TRBJ2-1; 13 bases line up with TRBD2. The sequence came from a man aged 25-45 years in good health. CDR3 bases: TGTGCCAGCAGTAAACCCGGGACTAGCGGGAAGGGCAATGAGCAGTTCTTC. Amino acid sequence: CASSKPGTSGKGNEQFF.